This T cell receptor beta chain was identified in a study of blood T cell repertoires in COVID-19. The wider study: Whether acute or convalescent, the COVID-19 samples came from the United States, Italy and Spain.

As processed by the authors: The authors estimated nucleated cell counts from reference gene primer amplification. Clones were sequenced by immunoSEQ multiplex PCR, and TCRdb holds only the in-frame ones, with some missing. The V and J calls and clone size are taken from that table; D and trimming were inferred from the DNA. This table has approximately 450,000 clones, roughly 85% appearing once. Germline V gene sequence: CDR1 MNHEY, CDR2 SVGAGI. V gave up 2 bases and J gave up 5 bases, with 12 bases separating them. The CDR3 loop spans 14 amino acids. Recruits, aged about 18 to 90 years, lived in 24 US areas. Donors were grouped by their self-reported clinical history.

This TCR was recovered from a woman aged 18-29 years with acute COVID-19. The chain is built from TRBV6-5 and TRBJ1-2; D gene unclear. The sample taken for sequencing was PBMCs or T cells enriched from blood (not recorded which). This CDR3 reads CASSYGLSGYGYTF. The CDR3 DNA sequence: TGTGCCAGCAGTTACGGTCTTAGCGGATATGGCTACACCTTC.